The 5 T cell receptor beta chains given below trace back to one sample, sequenced in a study of T-cell reconstitution after alpha-beta-depleted transplantation in children. Unique molecular identifiers were used to barcode this TCRbeta library. TCRdb fed the PCR reads into MiXCR, producing one record per CDR3 protein. Of roughly 52,000 distinct CDR3 sequences listed, 5.8% are singletons. Sequenced material: PBMCs, mostly from graft donor cells, taken 60 days after TCRalphabeta/CD19-depleted stem cell transplant. The receptors derive from a female patient aged 2 to 10 who had a stem cell transplant for aplastic anemia, so the T cells may come from the graft donor.

This clonotype was detected ten times or more. The chain is built from TRBV2 and TRBJ2-3; 9 bases agree with TRBD1. The length of the CDR3 is 16 residues. The ends lost 6 bases at V and 1 base at J; junction bases unmatched: 8. The germline V gene encodes CDR1 SNHLY and CDR2 FYNNEI. Here the CDR3 DNA reads TGTGCCAGCAGAGATGGACAGGGGAAGGGCACAGATACGCAGTATTTT. Residues: CASRDGQGKGTDTQYF.

The sample holds a few counts of this clonotype. The chain carries TRBV5-1 and TRBJ2-5; the D is unclear. The CDR3 consists of 14 residues. V lost 0 bases, J lost 5 bases, and 11 bases lay in between. The germline CDR1 and CDR2 sequences are SGHRS and YFSETQ. The CDR3 nucleotides are TGCGCCAGCAGCTTGGAATGGGTGGGGGAGACCCAGTACTTC. Translating it yields CASSLEWVGETQYF.

This clonotype has ten or more counts. The chain links TRBV4-3 to TRBJ1-1; D not certain. Per the germline V gene, CDR1 is LGHNA and CDR2 is YSLEER. V was cut by 0 bases and J by 3 bases, with 5 bases left in between. CDR3 length: 13 amino acids. The CDR3 bases are TGCGCCAGCAGCCAAGAGGCGTACACTGAAGCTTTCTTT. This translates into CASSQEAYTEAFF.

This clonotype appeared many times. The chain recombines TRBV4-2 with TRBJ2-3, with TRBD2 identical over 9 bases. V gave up 2 bases and J gave up 2 bases; unmatched junction bases: 5. The CDR3 has 16 amino acids. Germline V gene data show CDR1 as LGHNA and CDR2 as YNFKEQ. As DNA, the CDR3 is TGTGCCAGCAGCCAAAGGAGCGGGGGGTACACAGATACGCAGTATTTT. Encoded protein: CASSQRSGGYTDTQYF.

This clonotype appeared many times. V is TRBV3-1 and J is TRBJ2-1; maybe TRBD1 (9 bases). Trimming removed 0 bases at V and 2 bases at J, with 14 bases between. Germline CDR1 reads LGHDT; CDR2 reads YNNKEL (reference sequence). The CDR3 covers 17 residues. CDR3 in amino acids: CASSQERGDRAYNEQFF. The CDR3 DNA is TGTGCCAGCAGCCAAGAGCGGGGGGACAGGGCCTACAATGAGCAGTTCTTC.